Listed below are T cell receptor beta chains from one sample, sequenced in a study of cytomegalovirus exposure and HLA in healthy donors. Profiling relied on immunoSEQ multiplex PCR, and the TCRdb table lists in-frame clones only, not all of them. The data hold approximately 240,000 clones, with approximately 90% observed a single time. Input material: PBMCs. Source of these receptors: a woman aged 18-35 years in good health and CMV-seronegative. The CDR3 runs from the conserved cysteine through the conserved F or W. D genes are given only for firm matches. Rows give clone size only sometimes, using once, few, many, or a class for an expanded clone.

.,TRBV5-6,TRBJ1-2,.,TGTGCCAGCAGCCGTGGACAGTTGAAAATGGAAGGCTACACCTTC,CASSRGQLKMEGYTF
.,TRBV11-3,TRBJ1-1,.,TGTGCCAGCAGCCCCAGACACGGGAACACTGAAGCTTTCTTT,CASSPRHGNTEAFF
TRBD1,TRBV5-1,TRBJ2-7,.,TGCGCCAGCAGCTTGGGGGACAGCCCCTACGAGCAGTACTTC,CASSLGDSPYEQYF
TRBD1,TRBV6-5,TRBJ2-7,.,TGTGCCAGCAGTTACGACCGGGACAGGGTCTTCGAGCAGTACTTC,CASSYDRDRVFEQYF
TRBD2,TRBV19,TRBJ2-1,.,TGTGCCAGTAGTATCGCGGGAGGCGATGAGCAGTTCTTC,CASSIAGGDEQFF
TRBD2,TRBV4-3,TRBJ2-7,many,TGCGCCAGCAGCCAAGAGGCTAGCGGGAGAGGCTACGAGCAGTACTTC,CASSQEASGRGYEQYF
.,TRBV7-9,TRBJ2-5,once,TGTGCCAGCACCGCGCCGGCTAGCGATAAGACCCAGTACTTC,CASTAPASDKTQYF
.,TRBV19,TRBJ2-4,.,TGTGCCAGTAGTATTGAGGGTTCCAAAAACATTCAGTACTTC,CASSIEGSKNIQYF
.,TRBV10-2,TRBJ1-1,.,TGCGCCAGCAGTGCAACAGGACCTGAAGCTTTCTTT,CASSATGPEAFF
TRBD2,TRBV5-1,TRBJ2-3,.,TGCGCCAGCAGCTCCTGGGACTATTCGACTAGCACAGATACGCAGTATTTT,CASSSWDYSTSTDTQYF
TRBD2,TRBV7-3,TRBJ2-1,.,TGTGCCAGCAGCTTACTAGCGGGAGTTGAGCAGTTCTTC,CASSLLAGVEQFF
.,TRBV5-4,TRBJ2-7,.,TGTGCCAGCAGCTCCCCCGGACAGAACCCTTACGAGCAGTACTTC,CASSSPGQNPYEQYF
.,TRBV7-8,TRBJ1-2,.,TGTGCCAGCAGCCCATCCTACAGAGGGGACTCTAACTATGGCTACACCTTC,CASSPSYRGDSNYGYTF
TRBD1,TRBV4-2,TRBJ1-2,.,TGTGCCAGCAGCCGGGAAATACAGGGGGCGAATGGCTACACCTTC,CASSREIQGANGYTF
TRBD2,TRBV9,TRBJ2-1,.,TGTGCCAGCAGCGTAGGAGGGAGGGGAGTAAATGAGCAGTTCTTC,CASSVGGRGVNEQFF
TRBD1,TRBV11-2,TRBJ2-4,.,TGTGCCAGCAGCTTGTTACAGGGGTCGTCCCTAGCCAAAAACATTCAGTACTTC,CASSLLQGSSLAKNIQYF
TRBD2,TRBV6-5,TRBJ2-7,.,TGTGCCAGCAGTCTAGGACTAGCGGGGGTCTACGAGCAGTACTTC,CASSLGLAGVYEQYF
.,TRBV6-5,TRBJ1-2,.,TGTGCCAGCAGGTTGGTGGGCGAGGGAGTCTATGGCTACACCTTC,CASRLVGEGVYGYTF
.,TRBV19,TRBJ1-1,.,TGTGCCAGTAACGGAGCTTTCGGGACTGAAGCTTTCTTT,CASNGAFGTEAFF
.,TRBV18,TRBJ1-1,.,TGTGCCAGCTCACCTGGGGGGGGTGGCACTGAAGCTTTCTTT,CASSPGGGGTEAFF
TRBD1,TRBV7-2,TRBJ2-7,once,TGTGCCAGCAGCTGGACAGGGATAGCCTACGAGCAGTACTTC,CASSWTGIAYEQYF
.,TRBV5-1,TRBJ1-1,.,TGCGCCAGCAGCTTGACCTCAGGGGTCGGCACTGAAGCTTTCTTT,CASSLTSGVGTEAFF
.,TRBV2,TRBJ2-2,.,TGTGCCAGCAGTGACCGCAGGGGGAACACCGGGGAGCTGTTTTTT,CASSDRRGNTGELFF
.,TRBV5-6,TRBJ1-4,.,TGTGCCAGCAGCCCGAGGCCCCGGCCCCCGCAAAAACTGTTTTTT,CASSPRPRPPQKLFF
.,TRBV6-1,TRBJ1-5,.,TGTGCCAGCCGAACCGGAGGGGAAAATCAGCCCCAGCATTTT,CASRTGGENQPQHF
.,TRBV30,TRBJ1-1,.,TGTGCCTGGGGGGCCCCCCGATTCTCTGAAGCTTTCTTT,CAWGAPRFSEAFF
TRBD2,TRBV4-3,TRBJ2-7,.,TGCGCCAGCAGCCGTTCCGGGACTAGGGCCTACGAGCAGTACTTC,CASSRSGTRAYEQYF
TRBD2,TRBV5-1,TRBJ2-3,.,TGCGCCAGCAGCTTGGGGACTAGCGACCCAGATACGCAGTATTTT,CASSLGTSDPDTQYF
.,TRBV7-6,TRBJ2-7,.,TGTGCCAGCAGCTTAGGGGCCAACTACGAGCAGTACTTC,CASSLGANYEQYF
TRBD2,TRBV7-2,TRBJ2-2,.,TGTGCCAGCAGCTTGTGGGTAGGCGGGGGGGTGCCCGGGGAGCTGTTTTTT,CASSLWVGGGVPGELFF
TRBD1,TRBV29-1,TRBJ2-1,.,TGCAGCGTGGTCGGACAGGGATCTAACAATGAGCAGTTCTTC,CSVVGQGSNNEQFF
.,TRBV27,TRBJ1-1,.,TGTGCCAGCAGGGTGACAGGAGATTACACTGAAGCTTTCTTT,CASRVTGDYTEAFF
.,TRBV11-2,TRBJ1-4,.,TGTGCCAGCACCCTAGGATGGAGAACGAATGAAAAACTGTTTTTT,CASTLGWRTNEKLFF
TRBD2,TRBV4-2,TRBJ2-1,.,TGTGCCAGCAGCCAAGATAGGACTAGCGGGGGGAGTTTTGGGCAGTTCTTC,CASSQDRTSGGSFGQFF
TRBD2,TRBV9,TRBJ2-7,.,TGTGCCAGCAGTGCCGGGACTAGCGCCTCCGAGCAGTACTTC,CASSAGTSASEQYF
TRBD2,TRBV5-6,TRBJ2-5,.,TGTGCCAGCAGCCGGGGACTAGCGGGGGCCATCCGACCGAGCGGGACCCAGTACTTC,CASSRGLAGAIRPSGTQYF
.,TRBV21-1,TRBJ1-6,.,TGTGCCAGCAGGCCCCGGGGGATCTATAATTCACCCCTCCACTTT,CASRPRGIYNSPLHF
.,TRBV6-5,TRBJ2-5,.,TGTGCCAGCACCACCGGTACAGGGATGTGGGAGACCCAGTACTTC,CASTTGTGMWETQYF
TRBD2,TRBV2,TRBJ2-5,.,TGTGCCAGCAGCGTGGGGGCAGCGGGAGGGGGCTGGGAGACCCAGTACTTC,CASSVGAAGGGWETQYF
.,TRBV19,TRBJ1-3,.,TGTGCCAGTAGTAACGCCTGGGGCGATGGAAACACCATATATTTT,CASSNAWGDGNTIYF
.,TRBV4-2,TRBJ2-1,few,TGTGCCAGCAGCCAACTCGGTTCCCCCCCCGACAATGAGCAGTTCTTC,CASSQLGSPPDNEQFF
.,TRBV19,TRBJ2-7,few,TGTGCCAGTAGCCCTTCCCCGGGGAACAACTACGAGCAGTACTTC,CASSPSPGNNYEQYF
.,TRBV14,TRBJ1-1,.,TGTGCCAGCAGCCAAGAGTGGGAGGGAGATGAAGCTTTCTTT,CASSQEWEGDEAFF
TRBD1,TRBV6-1,TRBJ1-2,.,TGTGCCAGCAGTGAAGAGGGACAGATTTCTAACTATGGCTACACCTTC,CASSEEGQISNYGYTF
TRBD1,TRBV4-3,TRBJ1-3,.,TGCGCCAGCAGCCAAGACGGGACAGATGGAAACACCATATATTTT,CASSQDGTDGNTIYF
.,TRBV5-4,TRBJ1-2,.,TGTGCCAGCACTACCGGGGGGGGCGCCTATGGCTACACCTTC,CASTTGGGAYGYTF
TRBD1,TRBV4-3,TRBJ1-1,.,TGCGCCAGCAAGAAACCGGGACAGTTGAACACTGAAGCTTTCTTT,CASKKPGQLNTEAFF
.,TRBV29-1,TRBJ2-7,once,TGCAGCGTTTACGTGGGGAGCTCCTACGAGCAGTACTTC,CSVYVGSSYEQYF
TRBD2,TRBV11-2,TRBJ2-1,.,TGTGCCAGCAGCTCACCTACCCCTAAGGCTAGCGGGAGCTACAATGAGCAGTTCTTC,CASSSPTPKASGSYNEQFF
.,TRBV10-2,TRBJ2-5,.,TGCGCCAGCAGTGAAACGGGAAGCCAAGAGACCCAGTACTTC,CASSETGSQETQYF
.,TRBV5-1,TRBJ2-1,.,TGCGCCAGCAGCCCCGCGGACGGGAGCTCCTACAATGAGCAGTTCTTC,CASSPADGSSYNEQFF
.,TRBV11-3,TRBJ2-3,.,TGTGCCAGCAGCTTAGCCGGGTTCGGAGATACGCAGTATTTT,CASSLAGFGDTQYF
TRBD1,TRBV5-8,TRBJ2-7,.,TGTGCCAGCAGCTTGGGGGGGACAGGGGACTTC,CASSLGGTGDF